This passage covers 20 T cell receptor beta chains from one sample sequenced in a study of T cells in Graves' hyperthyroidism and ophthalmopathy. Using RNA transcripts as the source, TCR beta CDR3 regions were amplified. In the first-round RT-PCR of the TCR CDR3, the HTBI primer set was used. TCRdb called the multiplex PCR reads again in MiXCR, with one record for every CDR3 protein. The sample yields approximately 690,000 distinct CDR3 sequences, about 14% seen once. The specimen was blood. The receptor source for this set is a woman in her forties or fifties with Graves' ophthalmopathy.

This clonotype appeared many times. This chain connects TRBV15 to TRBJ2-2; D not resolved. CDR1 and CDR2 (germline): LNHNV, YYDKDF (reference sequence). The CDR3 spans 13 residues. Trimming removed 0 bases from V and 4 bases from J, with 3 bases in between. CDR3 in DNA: TGTGCCACCAGCAGAGAGATCACCGGGGAGCTGTTTTTT. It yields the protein CATSREITGELFF.

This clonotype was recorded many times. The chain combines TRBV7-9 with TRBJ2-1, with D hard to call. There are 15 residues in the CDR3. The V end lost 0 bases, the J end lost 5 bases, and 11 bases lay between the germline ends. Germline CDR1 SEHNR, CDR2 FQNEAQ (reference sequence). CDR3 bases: TGTGCCAGCAGCTTAGCCCGCAGTTTCGACAATGAGCAGTTCTTC. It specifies CASSLARSFDNEQFF.

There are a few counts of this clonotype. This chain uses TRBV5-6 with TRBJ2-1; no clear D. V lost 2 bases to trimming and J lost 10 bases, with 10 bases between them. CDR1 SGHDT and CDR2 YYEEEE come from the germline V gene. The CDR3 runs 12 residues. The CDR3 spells CASSFLSREQFF. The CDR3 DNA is TGTGCCAGCAGCTTCTTGTCGCGGGAGCAGTTCTTC.

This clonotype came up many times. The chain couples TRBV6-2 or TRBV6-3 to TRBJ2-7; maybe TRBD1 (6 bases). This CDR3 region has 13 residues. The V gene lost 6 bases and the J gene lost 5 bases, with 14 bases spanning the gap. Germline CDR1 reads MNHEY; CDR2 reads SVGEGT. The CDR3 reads CASRKTGTNEQYF. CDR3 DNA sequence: TGTGCCAGCAGAAAAACCGGGACAAACGAGCAGTACTTC.

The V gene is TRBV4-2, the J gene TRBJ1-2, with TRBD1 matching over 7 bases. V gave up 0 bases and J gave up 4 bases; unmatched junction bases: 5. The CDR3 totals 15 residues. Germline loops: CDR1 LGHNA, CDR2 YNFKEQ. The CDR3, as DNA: TGTGCCAGCAGCCAAGAGACAGGGAGGTTCTATGGCTACACCTTC. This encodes CASSQETGRFYGYTF.

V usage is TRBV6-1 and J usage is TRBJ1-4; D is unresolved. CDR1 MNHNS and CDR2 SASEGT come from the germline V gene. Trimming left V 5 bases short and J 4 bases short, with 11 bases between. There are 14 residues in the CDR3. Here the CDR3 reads CASSQRQINEKLFF. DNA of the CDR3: TGTGCCAGCAGTCAAAGACAAATTAATGAAAAACTGTTTTTT.

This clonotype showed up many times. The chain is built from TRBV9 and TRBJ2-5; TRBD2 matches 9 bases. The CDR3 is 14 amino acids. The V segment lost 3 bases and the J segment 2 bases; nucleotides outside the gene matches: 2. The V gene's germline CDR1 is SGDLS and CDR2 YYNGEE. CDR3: CASSDLAGQETQYF. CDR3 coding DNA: TGTGCCAGCAGCGACCTAGCGGGGCAAGAGACCCAGTACTTC. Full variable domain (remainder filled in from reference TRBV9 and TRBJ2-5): DSGVTQTPKHLITATGQRVTLRCSPRSGDLSVYWYQQSLDQGLQFLIQYYNGEERAKGNILERFSAQQFPDLHSELNLSSLELGDSALYFCASSDLAGQETQYFGPGTRLLVL.

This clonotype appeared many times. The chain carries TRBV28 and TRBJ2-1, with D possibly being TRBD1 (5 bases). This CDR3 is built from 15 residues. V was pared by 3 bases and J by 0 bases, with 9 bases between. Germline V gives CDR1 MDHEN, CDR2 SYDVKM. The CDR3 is CASSFRGNSYNEQFF. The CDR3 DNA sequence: TGTGCCAGCAGTTTTAGGGGAAACTCCTACAATGAGCAGTTCTTC.

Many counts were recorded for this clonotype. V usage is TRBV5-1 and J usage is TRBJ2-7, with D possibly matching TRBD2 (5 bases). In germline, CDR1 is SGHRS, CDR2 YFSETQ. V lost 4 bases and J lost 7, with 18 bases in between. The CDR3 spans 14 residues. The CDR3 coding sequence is TGCGCCAGCAGCCCAGTGCTAGGGTCGGGGGAGCAGTACTTC. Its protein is CASSPVLGSGEQYF. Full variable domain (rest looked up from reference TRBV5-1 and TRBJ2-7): KAGVTQTPRYLIKTRGQQVTLSCSPISGHRSVSWYQQTPGQGLQFLFEYFSETQRNKGNFPGRFSGRQFSNSRSEMNVSTLELGDSALYLCASSPVLGSGEQYFGPGTRLTVT.

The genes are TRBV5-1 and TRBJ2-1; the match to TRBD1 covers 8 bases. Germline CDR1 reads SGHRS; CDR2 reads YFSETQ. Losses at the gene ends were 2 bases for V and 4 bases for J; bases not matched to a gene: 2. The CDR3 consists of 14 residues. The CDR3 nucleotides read TGCGCCAGCAGCTTCCGACAGGGGTACAATGAGCAGTTCTTC. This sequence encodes CASSFRQGYNEQFF.

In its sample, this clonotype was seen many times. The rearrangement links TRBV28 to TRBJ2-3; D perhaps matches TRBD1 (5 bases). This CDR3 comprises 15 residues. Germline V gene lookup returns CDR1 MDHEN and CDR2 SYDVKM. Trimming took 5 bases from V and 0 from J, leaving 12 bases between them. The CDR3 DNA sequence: TGTGCCAGCAGTGCACCAGGGTGGAGCACAGATACGCAGTATTTT. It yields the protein CASSAPGWSTDTQYF.

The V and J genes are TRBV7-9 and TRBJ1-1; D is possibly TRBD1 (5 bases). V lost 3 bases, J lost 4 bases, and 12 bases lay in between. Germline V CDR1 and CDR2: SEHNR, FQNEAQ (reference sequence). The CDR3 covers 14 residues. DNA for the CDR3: TGTGCCAGCAGCTTGTCCGTGGGGGGCACTGAAGCTTTCTTT. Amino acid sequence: CASSLSVGGTEAFF. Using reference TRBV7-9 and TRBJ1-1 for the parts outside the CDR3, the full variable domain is DTGVSQNPRHKITKRGQNVTFRCDPISEHNRLYWYRQTLGQGPEFLTYFQNEAQLEKSRLLSDRFSAERPKGSFSTLEIQRTEQGDSAMYLCASSLSVGGTEAFFGQGTRLTVV.

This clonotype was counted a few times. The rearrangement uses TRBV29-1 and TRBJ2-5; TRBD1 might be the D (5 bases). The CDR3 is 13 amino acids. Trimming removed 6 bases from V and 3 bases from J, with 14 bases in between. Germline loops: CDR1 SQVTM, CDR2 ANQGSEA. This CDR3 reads CSVHLRQKETQYF. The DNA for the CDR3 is TGCAGCGTACACCTCAGACAGAAAGAGACCCAGTACTTC. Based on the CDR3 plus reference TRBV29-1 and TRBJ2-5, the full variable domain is SAVISQKPSRDICQRGTSLTIQCQVDSQVTMMFWYRQQPGQSLTLIATANQGSEATYESGFVIDKFPISRPNLTFSTLTVSNMSPEDSSIYLCSVHLRQKETQYFGPGTRLLVL.

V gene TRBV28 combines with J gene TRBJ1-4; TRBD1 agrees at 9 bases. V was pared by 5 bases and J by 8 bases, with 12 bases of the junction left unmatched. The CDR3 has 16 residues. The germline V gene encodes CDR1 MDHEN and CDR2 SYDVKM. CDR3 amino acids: CASSADRGIGREKLFF. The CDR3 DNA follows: TGTGCCAGCAGTGCCGACAGGGGGATTGGGAGGGAAAAACTGTTTTTT. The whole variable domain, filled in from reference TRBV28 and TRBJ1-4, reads DVKVTQSSRYLVKRTGEKVFLECVQDMDHENMFWYRQDPGLGLRLIYFSYDVKMKEKGDIPEGYSVSREKKERFSLILESASTNQTSMYLCASSADRGIGREKLFFGSGTQLSVL.

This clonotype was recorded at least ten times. The CDR3 DNA sequence: TGTGCCAGCAGCTTAGGAGGTGGACTAGCGGCGATCACAGATACGCAGTATTTT. This sequence encodes CASSLGGGLAAITDTQYF. This chain connects TRBV11-2 to TRBJ2-3, with 10 positions matching TRBD2. V trimming: 1 base; J trimming: 2 bases; junction bases outside the gene matches: 9. The CDR3 extends over 18 amino acids. The germline V gene encodes CDR1 SGHAT and CDR2 FQNNGV.

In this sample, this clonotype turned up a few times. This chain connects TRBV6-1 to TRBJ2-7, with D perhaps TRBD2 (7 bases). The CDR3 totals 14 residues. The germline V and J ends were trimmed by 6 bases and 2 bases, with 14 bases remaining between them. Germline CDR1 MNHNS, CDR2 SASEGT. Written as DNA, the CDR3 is TGTGCCAGCAGCCGGGGGGCAGGAACCTACGAGCAGTACTTC. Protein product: CASSRGAGTYEQYF.

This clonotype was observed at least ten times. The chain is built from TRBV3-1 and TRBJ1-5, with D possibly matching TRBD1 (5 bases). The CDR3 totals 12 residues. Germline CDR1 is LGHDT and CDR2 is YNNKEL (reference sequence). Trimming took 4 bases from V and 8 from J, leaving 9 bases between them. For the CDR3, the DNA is TGTGCCAGCAGCCTGGGGACCGAGCCCCAGCATTTT. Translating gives CASSLGTEPQHF.

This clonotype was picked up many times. The CDR3 DNA is TGTGCCAGCAGCCTCTACGGACTAGCGGGAGTGGGCACAGATACGCAGTATTTT. Its translation is CASSLYGLAGVGTDTQYF. The V gene is TRBV7-2, the J gene TRBJ2-3; the match to TRBD2 covers 13 bases. The germline CDR1 and CDR2 sequences are SGHTA and FQGNSA. V lost 5 bases to trimming and J lost 1 base; unmatched junction nucleotides: 9. CDR3 size: 18 residues.

CDR3 in DNA: TGTGCCAAATCACCTCAGCGGGAGGCAAACTTTCAAGAGACCCAGTACTTC. Residues: CAKSPQREANFQETQYF. J is TRBJ2-5 and V is TRBV12-3 or TRBV12-4; 9 nucleotides agree with TRBD2. This CDR3 contains 17 residues. The ends lost 10 bases at V and 2 bases at J; junction bases unmatched: 17.

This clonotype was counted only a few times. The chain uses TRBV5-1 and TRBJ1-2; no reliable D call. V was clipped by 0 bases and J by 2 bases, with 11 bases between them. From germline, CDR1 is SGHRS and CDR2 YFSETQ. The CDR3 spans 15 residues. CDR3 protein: CASSLARQANYGYTF. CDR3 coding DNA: TGCGCCAGCAGCTTGGCCCGGCAGGCGAACTATGGCTACACCTTC.